This T cell receptor (beta chain) was profiled in a study of blood T cell repertoires in COVID-19. Study information: Sites across the United States, Italy and Spain contributed samples from acute and convalescent COVID-19. The analysed material was cDNA or gDNA that came from T cells, B-cell-depleted T cells, or PBMCs.

This CDR3 has 17 residues. Germline CDR1 reads MGHRA; CDR2 reads YSYEKL. V was clipped by 0 bases and J by 2 bases; unmatched bases: 8. Per the authors' pipeline: The assay estimated nucleated cells by amplifying reference gene primers. Produced via immunoSEQ multiplex PCR; TCRdb's table is partial and in-frame only. V, J and clone size were drawn from that table, and D and trimming were deduced from the DNA. Among 20,000 to 25,000 clones listed, about 76% were seen once. This TCR derives from a man in his 70s with acute or convalescent COVID-19. The sample taken for sequencing was peripheral blood. The rearrangement links TRBV4-1 to TRBJ2-3; 7 nucleotides line up with TRBD1. The CDR3 sequence: CASSQDHRQGNTDTQYF. In DNA form, the CDR3 reads TGCGCCAGCAGCCAAGATCACCGACAGGGAAACACAGATACGCAGTATTTT.